Shown below are 20 T cell receptor beta chains from a single sample sequenced in a study of shared clonotypes between healthy human individuals. Profiled with immunoSEQ multiplex PCR; TCRdb holds only in-frame clones, not every one. The sample lists roughly 2,500,000 clones, over 85% seen once, with 0.36% in the top ten. Material: naive CD4+ T cells from PBMCs. Stated subset: CD45RA+ positively selected. The origin of the receptors is a man between 18 and 35 years old in good health. Some clones in this sample may be carry-over from other donors' samples.

This clone showed up just once. Other DNA sequences of this sample code for an identical CDR3. The rearrangement links TRBV7-3 to TRBJ2-1; D is unresolved. CDR3 length equals 13 residues. The V end was cut by 2 bases, the J end by 4 bases, with 6 bases between. CDR1 SGHTA and CDR2 FQGTGA come from the germline V gene. The CDR3 sequence is CASSLGEYNEQFF. In DNA form, the CDR3 reads TGTGCCAGCAGCTTAGGCGAGTACAATGAGCAGTTCTTC.

This CDR3 reads CAWSAGTGGNYGYTF. The CDR3 nucleotides read TGTGCCTGGAGCGCAGGGACAGGGGGAAACTATGGCTACACCTTC. J is TRBJ1-2 and V is TRBV30, with 11 bases identical to TRBD1. Germline CDR1 reads GTSNPN; CDR2 reads SVGIG (reference sequence). This CDR3 is 15 amino acids long. The junction had 5 bases not matched to a gene; V was cut back by 3 bases and J by 2 bases.

This rearrangement joins TRBV4-2 to TRBJ2-2; tentative D call: TRBD1 (5 bases). This CDR3 has 17 amino acids. V was clipped by 0 bases and J by 1 base, with 12 bases between them. CDR1 LGHNA and CDR2 YNFKEQ come from the germline V gene. The CDR3 protein is CASSQDLWQGNTGELFF. CDR3 nucleotides: TGTGCCAGCAGCCAAGATCTCTGGCAGGGGAACACCGGGGAGCTGTTTTTT.

A note on this clone: This same CDR3 is encoded by further DNA sequences in the sample. This chain connects TRBV5-1 to TRBJ2-2; 7 bases fit TRBD1. CDR1 and CDR2 (germline): SGHRS, YFSETQ. The V gene end was trimmed by 0 bases and the J gene end by 5 bases; junction bases not matched to a gene: 4. The CDR3 runs 15 residues. In nucleotides, the CDR3 is TGCGCCAGCAGCTTGGAAGGGGGCGGAACCGGGGAGCTGTTTTTT. This codes for CASSLEGGGTGELFF.

The CDR3, as DNA: TGTGCCAGCAGCTCCCCCTGGGGGAGGGAGGGGGGTGAGCAGTTCTTC. It is translated as CASSSPWGREGGEQFF. This rearrangement joins TRBV5-4 to TRBJ2-1, with D possibly TRBD2 on 7 matching bases. The CDR3 consists of 16 residues. V lost 3 bases to trimming and J lost 9 bases, with 22 bases between them. Germline V gene lookup returns CDR1 SGHNT and CDR2 YYREEE (reference sequence).

The table lists this clone with a count of one. The chain has TRBV28 and TRBJ2-1, with 8 bases identical to TRBD2. The junction had 7 bases not matched to a gene; V was cut back by 10 bases and J by 2 bases. The CDR3 is 14 residues long. Germline-derived CDR1 and CDR2 are MDHEN and SYDVKM. The CDR3 coding sequence is TGTGCCATCTGTAGCGGGATGCCCTACAATGAGCAGTTCTTC. Translation: CAICSGMPYNEQFF.

The gene calls are TRBV7-8 and TRBJ2-2, with D possibly TRBD1 on 5 matching bases. Germline lookup yields CDR1 SGHVS and CDR2 FQNEAQ. V was pared by 5 bases and J by 4 bases, with 14 bases between. CDR3 length: 15 residues. The CDR3 here is CASSEWGAVTGELFF. Here the CDR3 DNA reads TGTGCCAGCAGCGAGTGGGGCGCAGTCACCGGGGAGCTGTTTTTT.

This chain joins TRBV2 and TRBJ2-5; a weak D match, TRBD2 (6 bases). CDR1 and CDR2 (germline): SNHLY, FYNNEI. The V end lost 10 bases, the J end lost 4 bases, and 13 bases lay between the germline ends. The CDR3 is 12 residues long. The chain's CDR3 is CATKRGGETQYF. CDR3 DNA: TGTGCCACCAAACGGGGAGGAGAGACCCAGTACTTC.

This clone was detected once. The chain recombines TRBV9 with TRBJ2-4; 10 bases are shared with TRBD2. This CDR3 region has 20 residues. V was clipped by 4 bases and J by 2 bases; unmatched bases: 18. Per the germline V gene, CDR1 is SGDLS and CDR2 is YYNGEE. This CDR3 is CASSPGALAGDPLSKNIQYF. Written as DNA, the CDR3 is TGTGCCAGCAGCCCCGGGGCCCTAGCGGGGGATCCTCTATCCAAAAACATTCAGTACTTC. The full variable domain, its missing parts supplied by reference TRBV9 and TRBJ2-4, is DSGVTQTPKHLITATGQRVTLRCSPRSGDLSVYWYQQSLDQGLQFLIQYYNGEERAKGNILERFSAQQFPDLHSELNLSSLELGDSALYFCASSPGALAGDPLSKNIQYFGAGTRLSVL.

V and J are TRBV7-2 and TRBJ2-7; D might be TRBD2 (6 bases). Trimming stripped 5 bases from V and 4 bases from J, with 18 bases between. CDR1 is SGHTA and CDR2 is FQGNSA in the germline V gene. The CDR3 runs 15 residues. DNA of the CDR3: TGTGCCAGCAGCGGGGCCCCTAGCGCATCTTACGAGCAGTACTTC. It translates to CASSGAPSASYEQYF.

The chain joins TRBV4-2 to TRBJ2-3; 7 bases agree with TRBD2. V shed 0 bases, J shed 0 bases, and the junction held 15 bases outside the gene matches. CDR3 length: 20 amino acids. Germline lookup yields CDR1 LGHNA and CDR2 YNFKEQ. CDR3 residues: CASSQEAPVPGGPSTDTQYF. Written as DNA, the CDR3 is TGTGCCAGCAGCCAAGAAGCCCCCGTTCCGGGAGGCCCTAGCACAGATACGCAGTATTTT.

V is TRBV7-2 and J is TRBJ2-3; D gene ambiguous. Trimming cost V 1 base and J 6 bases, with 11 bases left between them. The CDR3 has 14 amino acids. The V gene's germline CDR1 is SGHTA and CDR2 FQGNSA. Here the CDR3 DNA reads TGTGCCAGCAGCTTAGTTCTGTGGTACGATACGCAGTATTTT. Encoded protein: CASSLVLWYDTQYF.

The chain combines TRBV4-2 with TRBJ2-1; TRBD1 or TRBD2 may be the D gene (6 bases each). This CDR3 region has 16 residues. V was shortened by 4 bases and J by 7 bases, with 20 bases between the two germline ends. Germline loops: CDR1 LGHNA, CDR2 YNFKEQ. The CDR3 is CASSPPWGANKNEQFF. CDR3 nucleotide sequence: TGTGCCAGCAGCCCGCCATGGGGGGCAAACAAGAATGAGCAGTTCTTC.

This clone has just a few counts. The rearrangement uses TRBV5-1 and TRBJ1-5, with D hard to call. This CDR3 comprises 13 residues. V was clipped by 4 bases and J by 0 bases, with 5 bases between them. Germline loops: CDR1 SGHRS, CDR2 YFSETQ. CDR3 in amino acids: CASSPYSNQPQHF. CDR3 coding DNA: TGCGCCAGCAGCCCATATAGCAATCAGCCCCAGCATTTT.

The genes are TRBV30 and TRBJ1-6; possibly TRBD1 for D (5 bases). Germline V CDR1 and CDR2: GTSNPN, SVGIG (reference sequence). This CDR3 spans 12 amino acids. V was cut by 0 bases and J by 16 bases, with 13 bases left in between. The CDR3: CAWSVPRGALHF. The CDR3 DNA follows: TGTGCCTGGAGTGTTCCCCGAGGGGCACTCCACTTT. The full variable domain, completed using reference TRBV30 and TRBJ1-6, is SQTIHQWPATLVQPVGSPLSLECTVEGTSNPNLYWYRQAAGRGLQLLFYSVGIGQISSEVPQNLSASRPQDRQFILSSKKLLLSDSGFYLCAWSVPRGALHFGNGTRLTVT.

The chain combines TRBV19 with TRBJ2-7; unclear D gene. CDR3 length: 16 amino acids. V dropped 5 bases and J dropped 6 bases, with 23 bases sitting between them. The germline V gene has CDR1 LNHDA and CDR2 SQIVND (reference sequence). The CDR3 sequence is CASSRETTRGLAEQYF. CDR3 in DNA: TGTGCCAGTAGTCGCGAGACGACCCGAGGATTGGCCGAGCAGTACTTC.

The chain couples TRBV5-1 to TRBJ2-1, with a tentative D call TRBD2 (6 bases). Germline loops: CDR1 SGHRS, CDR2 YFSETQ. The CDR3 totals 15 residues. The germline V and J ends were trimmed by 5 bases and 5 bases, with 17 bases remaining between them. In nucleotides, the CDR3 is TGCGCCAGCAGACCGGACGGGGGTGCTCACAATGAGCAGTTCTTC. This translates into CASRPDGGAHNEQFF.

This chain connects TRBV5-6 to TRBJ1-4; D uncertain. There are 15 residues in the CDR3. Trimming took off 4 bases at V and 5 bases at J, with 15 bases between the two ends. Germline V CDR1 and CDR2: SGHDT, YYEEEE. CDR3 loop: CASSRGWQRNEKLFF. The CDR3 bases are TGTGCCAGCAGCCGAGGTTGGCAGAGGAATGAAAAACTGTTTTTT.

This clone turned up a few times. This same CDR3 is encoded by further DNA sequences in the sample. The V call is TRBV28, the J call TRBJ2-1; no firm D call. With 4 bases removed from V and 7 bases from J, the gap between germline ends came to 5 bases. Germline CDR1 reads MDHEN; CDR2 reads SYDVKM. This CDR3 has 11 amino acids. The CDR3 DNA reads TGTGCCAGCAGTTCTAGGAATGAGCAGTTCTTC. Protein: CASSSRNEQFF.

The chain employs TRBV5-1 and TRBJ2-2, with D hard to call. The germline CDR1 and CDR2 sequences are SGHRS and YFSETQ. V shed 0 bases and J shed 4 bases, with 10 bases lying between them. The length of the CDR3 is 15 residues. In DNA form, the CDR3 reads TGCGCCAGCAGCTTGGTGGTAGCTCTCACCGGGGAGCTGTTTTTT. Protein product: CASSLVVALTGELFF.